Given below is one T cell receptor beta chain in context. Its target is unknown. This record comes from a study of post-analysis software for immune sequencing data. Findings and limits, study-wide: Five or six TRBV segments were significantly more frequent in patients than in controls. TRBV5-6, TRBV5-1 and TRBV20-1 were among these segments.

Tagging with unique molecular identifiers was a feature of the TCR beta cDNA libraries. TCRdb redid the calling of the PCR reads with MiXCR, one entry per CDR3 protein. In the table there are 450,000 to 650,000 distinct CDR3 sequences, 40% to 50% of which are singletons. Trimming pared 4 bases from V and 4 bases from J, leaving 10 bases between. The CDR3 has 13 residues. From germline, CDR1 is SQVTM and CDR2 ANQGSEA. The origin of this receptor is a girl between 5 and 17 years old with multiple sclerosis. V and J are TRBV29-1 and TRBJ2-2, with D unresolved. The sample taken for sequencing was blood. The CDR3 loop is CSVVLGFTGELFF. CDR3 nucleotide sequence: TGCAGCGTTGTACTGGGTTTCACCGGGGAGCTGTTTTTT.